These 6 T cell receptor beta chains came from one sample sequenced in a study of CD8+ T cells in alopecia areata. Isolated RNA was reverse transcribed into cDNA used as the sequencing template. Clones were sequenced by immunoSEQ multiplex PCR, and TCRdb holds only the in-frame ones, with some missing. The sample lists 140,000 or so clones; roughly half were seen once. The source was CD4+ T cells sorted from blood, collected at week 0. These TCRs come from a human donor with alopecia areata.

The chain uses TRBV4-1 and TRBJ2-5; 9 bases match TRBD2. V shed 4 bases, J shed 5 bases, and the junction held 5 bases outside the gene matches. The CDR3 loop spans 14 amino acids. The V gene's germline CDR1 is MGHRA and CDR2 YSYEKL. The CDR3 coding sequence is TGCGCCAGCAGCCCGGGACTAGCAATGGAGACCCAGTACTTC. It is translated as CASSPGLAMETQYF.

V and J are TRBV29-1 and TRBJ2-2, with a tentative D call TRBD2 (6 bases). This CDR3 region has 14 residues. Trimming shortened V by 5 bases and J by 5 bases, and 15 bases separated the two germline ends. Germline CDR1 SQVTM, CDR2 ANQGSEA. CDR3: CSVIRVGGTGELFF. The CDR3 DNA is TGCAGCGTTATTCGCGTAGGAGGGACCGGGGAGCTGTTTTTT.

The chain couples TRBV6-1 to TRBJ2-5; TRBD2 matches 8 bases. The germline gives CDR1 MNHNS, CDR2 SASEGT. Trimming took 11 bases from V and 3 from J; bases not matched to a gene: 8. The CDR3 length is 13 residues. The CDR3 DNA follows: TGTGCCGGGGGGGGACTAGGGAAAGAGACCCAGTACTTC. This sequence encodes CAGGGLGKETQYF.

This clone has more than one count but fewer than ten. This chain uses TRBV25-1 with TRBJ2-7; 7 positions agree with TRBD2. Trimming removed 4 bases from V and 6 bases from J; junction bases left unmatched: 3. This CDR3 comprises 12 residues. CDR1 is MGHDK and CDR2 is SYGVNS in the germline V gene. This CDR3 is CASSGGLGEQYF. CDR3 nucleotide sequence: TGTGCCAGCAGTGGCGGACTAGGCGAGCAGTACTTC.

This clone has just one count. This sequence joins TRBV9 and TRBJ2-2; 8 bases line up with TRBD1. This CDR3 comprises 16 residues. Trimming removed 0 bases from V and 4 bases from J; junction bases left unmatched: 5. CDR1 SGDLS and CDR2 YYNGEE come from the germline V gene. The CDR3 region is CASSVGAQGGTGELFF. CDR3 bases: TGTGCCAGCAGCGTAGGGGCACAGGGGGGCACCGGGGAGCTGTTTTTT.

The genes are TRBV7-2 and TRBJ2-7; 8 bases agree with TRBD2. This CDR3 has 18 amino acids. The V and J ends lost 5 bases and 3 bases, in that order; junction bases with no gene match: 18. Germline V gene sequence: CDR1 SGHTA, CDR2 FQGNSA. The CDR3 nucleotides read TGTGCCAGCAGCCCCCAATTTAGTGCGGGGGGAGGGAGCTACGAGCAGTACTTC. Its translation: CASSPQFSAGGGSYEQYF.